The 32 T cell receptor beta chains in this list originate from one sample, sequenced in a study of blood T cell repertoires in COVID-19. Generated by immunoSEQ multiplex PCR, the TCRdb table keeps only in-frame clones and is missing some. The sample lists roughly 250,000 clones, around four fifths occurring once. The specimen was peripheral blood. The receptors stem from a woman between 40 and 50 years old with active or convalescent COVID-19.

The chain links TRBV18 to TRBJ1-1; D not resolved. V was shortened by 3 bases and J by 3 bases, with 14 bases between the two germline ends. CDR1 and CDR2 (germline): KGHSH, LQKENI. The CDR3 consists of 15 residues. CDR3 region: CASSPPDFWDTEAFF. The CDR3 DNA sequence: TGTGCCAGCTCACCCCCGGACTTTTGGGACACTGAAGCTTTCTTT.

This chain uses TRBV29-1 with TRBJ2-1; 9 nucleotides agree with TRBD1. The CDR3 is 14 amino acids. Germline lookup yields CDR1 SQVTM and CDR2 ANQGSEA. Unmatched junction bases numbered 8, after V lost 7 bases and J lost 4 bases. CDR3 protein: CSDSGTGPYNEQFF. CDR3 DNA: TGCAGCGACAGCGGGACAGGGCCTTACAATGAGCAGTTCTTC.

The chain couples TRBV7-9 to TRBJ1-4; 8 bases agree with TRBD1. CDR3 length: 15 residues. The germline V gene encodes CDR1 SEHNR and CDR2 FQNEAQ (reference sequence). The ends lost 5 bases at V and 3 bases at J; junction bases unmatched: 5. The CDR3 sequence: CASSTKQGANEKLFF. As DNA, the CDR3 is TGTGCCAGCAGCACAAAACAGGGGGCTAATGAAAAACTGTTTTTT. The full variable domain, completed using reference TRBV7-9 and TRBJ1-4, is DTGVSQNPRHKITKRGQNVTFRCDPISEHNRLYWYRQTLGQGPEFLTYFQNEAQLEKSRLLSDRFSAERPKGSFSTLEIQRTEQGDSAMYLCASSTKQGANEKLFFGSGTQLSVL.

This chain uses TRBV3-1 (or the pseudogene TRBV3-2) with TRBJ1-3; maybe TRBD1 (6 bases). The V end was cut by 4 bases, the J end by 0 bases, with 19 bases between. Germline CDR1 LGHDT, CDR2 YNNKEL (reference sequence). The CDR3 has 18 residues. The DNA of the CDR3 is TGTGCCAGCAGCCCAGGGACATACAGTTCTACCTCTGGAAACACCATATATTTT. Its translation is CASSPGTYSSTSGNTIYF.

The chain combines TRBV29-1 with TRBJ1-6; maybe TRBD1 (6 bases). The CDR3 extends over 13 amino acids. Germline V lookup: CDR1 SQVTM, CDR2 ANQGSEA. Trimming pared 7 bases from V and 7 bases from J, leaving 14 bases between. CDR3 amino acids: CSAATGGNSPLHF. The CDR3 region has the DNA TGCAGCGCCGCGACAGGCGGCAATTCACCCCTCCACTTT.

This clone was counted between two and nine times. This sequence joins TRBV24-1 and TRBJ1-2, with D perhaps TRBD1 (5 bases). Per germline, CDR1 KGHDR and CDR2 SFDVKD. CDR3 length equals 16 residues. V gave up 3 bases and J gave up 0 bases, with 13 bases separating them. The CDR3 reads CATSDRDRASNYGYTF. CDR3 nucleotides: TGTGCCACCAGTGATCGTGACAGAGCTTCTAACTATGGCTACACCTTC.

CDR3 protein: CASSPGQGWYNEQFF. The CDR3 bases are TGTGCCAGCAGTCCGGGACAGGGGTGGTACAATGAGCAGTTCTTC. The rearrangement uses TRBV28 and TRBJ2-1; 10 nucleotides align to TRBD1. V was clipped by 5 bases and J by 4 bases; unmatched bases: 5. The CDR3 sequence is 15 residues long. Germline CDR1 is MDHEN and CDR2 is SYDVKM.

This chain connects TRBV18 to TRBJ1-4; D perhaps matches TRBD1 (6 bases). Trimming cost V 1 base and J 4 bases, with 13 bases left between them. CDR3 length equals 16 residues. Looked up from germline, CDR1 is KGHSH and CDR2 is LQKENI. The CDR3 protein is CASSPLFGRGNEKLFF. Written as DNA, the CDR3 is TGTGCCAGCTCACCACTCTTCGGCAGGGGTAATGAAAAACTGTTTTTT.

The chain uses TRBV2 and TRBJ1-6; 10 nucleotides agree with TRBD1. CDR1 is SNHLY, CDR2 FYNNEI, per germline. Unmatched junction bases numbered 6, after V lost 11 bases and J lost 8 bases. CDR3 size: 13 residues. CDR3 sequence reads: CASRDRGHSPLHF. CDR3 bases: TGTGCCTCCCGGGACAGGGGACATTCACCCCTCCACTTT.

The rearrangement joins TRBV7-8 to TRBJ2-7; D perhaps matches TRBD1 (6 bases). The CDR3 loop spans 15 amino acids. CDR1 SGHVS and CDR2 FQNEAQ come from the germline V gene. V shed 2 bases and J shed 3 bases, with 14 bases lying between them. CDR3 coding DNA: TGTGCCAGCAGCTTACGGCCAGGGGCGTTCTACGAGCAGTACGTC. Protein product: CASSLRPGAFYEQYV.

This chain joins TRBV5-6 and TRBJ1-2; 7 positions agree with TRBD1. V was clipped by 3 bases and J by 8 bases; unmatched bases: 19. CDR3 size: 17 residues. Germline V gives CDR1 SGHDT, CDR2 YYEEEE. The CDR3 sequence is CASSSADRRNRVVGYTF. DNA of the CDR3: TGTGCCAGCAGCTCCGCGGACAGGCGAAATCGGGTAGTGGGCTACACCTTC.

The CDR3 coding sequence is TGTGCCAGCAGCTTGTGGTCCCGGGACAGCTTCTATGGCTACACCTTC. This codes for CASSLWSRDSFYGYTF. The V call is TRBV5-6, the J call TRBJ1-2, with 7 nucleotides matching TRBD1. Germline V CDR1 and CDR2: SGHDT, YYEEEE. V lost 1 base and J lost 4; bases outside the gene matches: 10. The CDR3 spans 16 residues.

The rearrangement joins TRBV28 to TRBJ2-5, with 7 bases fitting TRBD2. V lost 5 bases to trimming and J lost 4 bases; unmatched junction nucleotides: 10. Germline CDR1 and CDR2: MDHEN and SYDVKM. CDR3 size: 15 residues. DNA of the CDR3: TGTGCCAGCAGTCCAACTTGGGGGGGAGGAGAGACCCAGTACTTC. This translates into CASSPTWGGGETQYF.

This clone was counted a few times. The V call is TRBV28, the J call TRBJ1-4; D perhaps matches TRBD1 (5 bases). This CDR3 contains 16 residues. Germline lookup yields CDR1 MDHEN and CDR2 SYDVKM. The ends were cut back, 6 bases at V and 0 bases at J, with 14 bases in the middle. DNA for the CDR3: TGTGCCAGCAGCTCTACGACAGCCGCAACTAATGAAAAACTGTTTTTT. Translated, it gives CASSSTTAATNEKLFF.

This clone has just a few counts. At the DNA level, this CDR3 is encoded by other sequences in the same sample as well. This chain's CDR3 is CAISSGAGELFF. The CDR3 region has the DNA TGTGCCATCAGTTCGGGGGCCGGGGAGCTGTTTTTT. This chain links TRBV10-3 with TRBJ2-2; possibly TRBD2 for D (6 bases). The CDR3 covers 12 residues. Trimming took 5 bases from V and 6 from J, leaving 7 bases between them. Germline V gene sequence: CDR1 ENHRY, CDR2 SYGVKD.

The table lists this clone with many counts. This chain links TRBV19 with TRBJ1-2, with 9 bases that match TRBD1. The germline CDR1 and CDR2 sequences are LNHDA and SQIVND (reference sequence). The CDR3 consists of 14 residues. With V trimmed by 5 bases and J by 8 bases, 9 bases remained unmatched. For the CDR3, the DNA is TGTGCCAGTAGTTTTTCCCGGACAGGGGTCGGCTACACCTTC. Protein product: CASSFSRTGVGYTF.

This chain uses TRBV5-1 with TRBJ1-6; 9 nucleotides line up with TRBD1. The junction had 3 bases not matched to a gene; V was cut back by 4 bases and J by 4 bases. Germline V gene sequence: CDR1 SGHRS, CDR2 YFSETQ. The CDR3 covers 15 residues. Here the CDR3 reads CASSATGGYNSPLHF. CDR3 nucleotides: TGCGCCAGCAGCGCGACAGGGGGGTATAATTCACCCCTCCACTTT.

The chain employs TRBV7-8 and TRBJ1-5; D is unresolved. The V and J ends lost 5 bases and 7 bases respectively, with 18 bases between them. In germline, CDR1 is SGHVS, CDR2 FQNEAQ. The CDR3 length is 15 residues. In nucleotides, the CDR3 is TGTGCCAGCAGCCGAGGTAATGAGAGGGTCCAGCCCCAGCATTTT. The encoded protein is CASSRGNERVQPQHF.

This clone has just a few counts. The chain recombines TRBV2 with TRBJ2-6; 10 nucleotides align to TRBD1. This CDR3 has 18 amino acids. The germline V gene encodes CDR1 SNHLY and CDR2 FYNNEI. The ends lost 6 bases at V and 1 base at J; junction bases unmatched: 9. CDR3 residues: CASRPGTGVLSGANVLTF. CDR3 DNA sequence: TGTGCCAGCAGACCCGGGACAGGGGTGCTTTCTGGGGCCAACGTCCTGACTTTC.

The genes are TRBV10-3 and TRBJ1-3; D is uncertain. Germline V lookup: CDR1 ENHRY, CDR2 SYGVKD. This CDR3 is 15 amino acids long. The V and J ends lost 3 bases and 0 bases respectively, with 9 bases between them. In DNA, the CDR3 is TGTGCCATCAGTGATAACACCCTCTCTGGAAACACCATATATTTT. Its protein is CAISDNTLSGNTIYF.

The chain combines TRBV15 with TRBJ2-5; D may be TRBD1 (6 bases). The germline V and J ends were trimmed by 2 bases and 0 bases, with 7 bases remaining between them. Per the germline V gene, CDR1 is LNHNV and CDR2 is YYDKDF (reference sequence). This CDR3 region has 14 residues. Here the CDR3 DNA reads TGTGCCACCAGCAGACAGGGGAACCAAGAGACCCAGTACTTC. This gives the protein CATSRQGNQETQYF.

A word on this clone: Other DNA sequences within the sample encode an identical CDR3. This rearrangement joins TRBV28 to TRBJ1-6; D uncertain. In germline, CDR1 is MDHEN, CDR2 SYDVKM. This CDR3 spans 16 amino acids. The V end lost 1 base, the J end lost 0 bases, and 7 bases lay between the germline ends. CDR3 region: CASSLLGSSYNSPLHF. The CDR3, as DNA: TGTGCCAGCAGTTTATTAGGGAGCTCCTATAATTCACCCCTCCACTTT.

This chain joins TRBV11-2 and TRBJ2-6; D is unclear. V lost 5 bases, J lost 0 bases, and 8 bases lay in between. Germline V gene lookup returns CDR1 SGHAT and CDR2 FQNNGV. The CDR3 has 15 residues. This CDR3 is CASSSRSSGANVLTF. The DNA for the CDR3 is TGTGCCAGCAGCAGCCGTAGCTCTGGGGCCAACGTCCTGACTTTC.

This clone showed up just a few times. The rearrangement uses TRBV4-2 and TRBJ1-1; 8 nucleotides align to TRBD1. CDR1 and CDR2 (germline): LGHNA, YNFKEQ. V shed 3 bases, J shed 5 bases, and the junction held 8 bases outside the gene matches. CDR3 length: 15 amino acids. For the CDR3, the DNA is TGTGCCAGCAGCCATCTCGGACAGGGAGGTACTGAAGCTTTCTTT. Amino acids: CASSHLGQGGTEAFF.

This chain links TRBV2 with TRBJ1-2, with TRBD1 identical over 8 bases. V lost 6 bases and J lost 4; bases outside the gene matches: 4. CDR1 and CDR2 (germline): SNHLY, FYNNEI. This CDR3 comprises 13 residues. CDR3 sequence reads: CASRGQVLYGYTF. In nucleotides, the CDR3 is TGTGCCAGCAGGGGACAGGTCCTCTATGGCTACACCTTC. The entire variable domain, with the rest obtained from reference TRBV2 and TRBJ1-2, is as follows: EPEVTQTPSHQVTQMGQEVILRCVPISNHLYFYWYRQILGQKVEFLVSFYNNEISEKSEIFDDQFSVERPDGSNFTLKIRSTKLEDSAMYFCASRGQVLYGYTFGSGTRLTVV.

The V call is TRBV10-3, the J call TRBJ2-7; D is unresolved. The CDR3 totals 12 residues. V gave up 8 bases and J gave up 0 bases, with 8 bases separating them. Per the germline V gene, CDR1 is ENHRY and CDR2 is SYGVKD. The CDR3 DNA reads TGTGCCATCGCCGAGTTCTCCTACGAGCAGTACTTC. Its translation: CAIAEFSYEQYF.

This clone appeared a few times. The V and J genes are TRBV11-2 and TRBJ1-4, with D possibly matching TRBD1 (6 bases). The CDR3 runs to 18 residues. V was trimmed by 1 base and J by 0 bases, leaving 15 bases between them. Germline V gene sequence: CDR1 SGHAT, CDR2 FQNNGV. CDR3 region: CASSLVSTGTATNEKLFF. The CDR3, as DNA: TGTGCCAGCAGCTTAGTCAGTACAGGGACCGCAACTAATGAAAAACTGTTTTTT.

The V and J genes are TRBV5-6 and TRBJ2-1, with D unclear. CDR1 SGHDT and CDR2 YYEEEE come from the germline V gene. The CDR3 extends over 16 amino acids. V lost 5 bases, J lost 7 bases, and 22 bases lay in between. The CDR3 bases are TGTGCCAGCAGTTACACAGTGCTGAGCTTCAGGAATGAGCAGTTCTTC. It codes for CASSYTVLSFRNEQFF.

This chain links TRBV19 with TRBJ2-3; 9 nucleotides line up with TRBD2. This CDR3 spans 19 amino acids. Germline CDR1 reads LNHDA; CDR2 reads SQIVND (reference sequence). Unmatched junction bases numbered 14, after V lost 3 bases and J lost 1 base. DNA of the CDR3: TGTGCCAGTAGTATCCGGAGTTGGAGCGGGGGGCCGGGCACAGATACGCAGTATTTT. Protein: CASSIRSWSGGPGTDTQYF.

This chain connects TRBV2 to TRBJ1-3; D unclear. The CDR3 sequence is 13 residues long. Germline-derived CDR1 and CDR2 are SNHLY and FYNNEI. Trimming left V 8 bases short and J 8 bases short, with 16 bases between. The CDR3 DNA reads as TGTGCCAGCGGGCCTCGGAGCGGGGACACCATATATTTT. Amino acid sequence: CASGPRSGDTIYF.

The V and J genes are TRBV7-3 and TRBJ2-1, with TRBD2 matching over 7 bases. The CDR3 sequence is 13 residues long. Losses at the gene ends were 5 bases for V and 9 bases for J; bases not matched to a gene: 7. CDR1 SGHTA and CDR2 FQGTGA come from the germline V gene. The CDR3 sequence is CASSDGLGGEQFF. CDR3 DNA sequence: TGTGCCAGCAGCGACGGACTAGGAGGTGAGCAGTTCTTC.

The chain has TRBV3-1 (or the pseudogene TRBV3-2) and TRBJ2-5; 8 bases map to TRBD2. There are 15 residues in the CDR3. CDR1 and CDR2 (germline): LGHDT, YNNKEL (reference sequence). Trimming took 1 base from V and 4 from J; bases not matched to a gene: 5. CDR3 DNA sequence: TGTGCCAGCAGCCAAGGGAGGACTAGCAGAGAGACCCAGTACTTC. Amino acid sequence: CASSQGRTSRETQYF.